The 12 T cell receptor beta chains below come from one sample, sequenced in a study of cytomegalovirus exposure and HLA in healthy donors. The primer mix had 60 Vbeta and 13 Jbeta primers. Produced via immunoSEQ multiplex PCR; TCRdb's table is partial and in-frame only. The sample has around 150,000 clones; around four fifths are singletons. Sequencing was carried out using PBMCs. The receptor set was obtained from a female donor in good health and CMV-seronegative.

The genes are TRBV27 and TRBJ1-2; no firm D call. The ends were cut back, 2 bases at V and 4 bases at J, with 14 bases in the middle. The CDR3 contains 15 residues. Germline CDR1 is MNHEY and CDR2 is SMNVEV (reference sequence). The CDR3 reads CASSLIPGRSYGYTF. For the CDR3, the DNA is TGTGCCAGCAGTTTAATCCCTGGGAGAAGCTATGGCTACACCTTC.

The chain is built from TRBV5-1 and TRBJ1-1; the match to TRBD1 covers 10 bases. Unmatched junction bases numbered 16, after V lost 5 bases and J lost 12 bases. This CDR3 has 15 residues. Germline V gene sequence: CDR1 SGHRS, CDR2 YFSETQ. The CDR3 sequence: CASRSTTGGIYSTFF. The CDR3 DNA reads TGCGCCAGCAGATCTACGACAGGGGGCATCTACTCGACTTTCTTT.

CDR3 nucleotides: TGCGCCAGCAGTGCCGCGACTAGCGGGTACGAGCAGTACTTC. Translation: CASSAATSGYEQYF. The chain uses TRBV10-1 and TRBJ2-7; 10 bases line up with TRBD2. Germline CDR1 reads WNHNN; CDR2 reads SYGVQD (reference sequence). The CDR3 is made up of 14 amino acids. Trimming took 4 bases from V and 4 from J; bases not matched to a gene: 4.

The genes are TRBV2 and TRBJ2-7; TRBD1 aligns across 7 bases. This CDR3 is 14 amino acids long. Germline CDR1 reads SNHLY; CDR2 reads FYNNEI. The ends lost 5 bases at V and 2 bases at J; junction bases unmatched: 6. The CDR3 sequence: CASSSRTGTYEQYF. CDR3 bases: TGTGCCAGCAGTTCCAGGACAGGAACCTACGAGCAGTACTTC.

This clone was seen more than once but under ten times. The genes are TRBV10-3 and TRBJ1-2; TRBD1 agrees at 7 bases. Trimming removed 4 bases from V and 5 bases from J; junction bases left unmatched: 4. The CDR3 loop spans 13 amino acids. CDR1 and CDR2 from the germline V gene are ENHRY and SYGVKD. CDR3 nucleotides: TGTGCCATCAGTGTCCAGGGGGAATATGGCTACACCTTC. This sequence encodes CAISVQGEYGYTF.

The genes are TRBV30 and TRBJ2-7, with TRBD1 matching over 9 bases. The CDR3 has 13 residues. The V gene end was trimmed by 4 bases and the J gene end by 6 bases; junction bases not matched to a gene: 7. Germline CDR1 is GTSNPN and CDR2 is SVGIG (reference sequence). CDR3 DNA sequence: TGTGCCTGGAACCCGAGGGACAGGGCCGAGCAGTACTTC. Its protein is CAWNPRDRAEQYF. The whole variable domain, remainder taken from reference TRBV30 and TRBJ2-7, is SQTIHQWPATLVQPVGSPLSLECTVEGTSNPNLYWYRQAAGRGLQLLFYSVGIGQISSEVPQNLSASRPQDRQFILSSKKLLLSDSGFYLCAWNPRDRAEQYFGPGTRLTVT.

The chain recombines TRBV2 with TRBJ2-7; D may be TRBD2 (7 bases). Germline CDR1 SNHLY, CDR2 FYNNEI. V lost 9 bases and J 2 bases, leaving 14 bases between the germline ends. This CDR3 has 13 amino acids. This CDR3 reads CARKGGPTYEQYF. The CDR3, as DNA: TGTGCCAGAAAGGGGGGGCCAACCTACGAGCAGTACTTC.

The CDR3 DNA follows: TGCGCCAGCAGTTCAGCCGGGACTAGCGGGCCCCTGGGGCAGTTCTTC. Its protein is CASSSAGTSGPLGQFF. This chain uses TRBV5-1 with TRBJ2-1, with TRBD2 identical over 12 bases. The junction had 15 bases not matched to a gene; V was cut back by 5 bases and J by 12 bases. In germline, CDR1 is SGHRS, CDR2 YFSETQ. This CDR3 contains 16 residues.

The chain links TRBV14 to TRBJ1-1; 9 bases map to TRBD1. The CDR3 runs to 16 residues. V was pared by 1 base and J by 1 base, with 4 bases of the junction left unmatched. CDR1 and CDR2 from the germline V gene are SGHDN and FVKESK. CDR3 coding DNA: TGTGCCAGCAGCCAAGGTCTGGGACAGGGGAACACTGAAGCTTTCTTT. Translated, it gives CASSQGLGQGNTEAFF.

CDR3 DNA: TGTGCCAGCAGCCGAAAAGAGACGGACAGGGATCCTTTCTTT. It translates to CASSRKETDRDPFF. The V call is TRBV7-8, the J call TRBJ1-1; 8 bases line up with TRBD1. The junction had 14 bases not matched to a gene; V was cut back by 5 bases and J by 12 bases. Germline assignment: CDR1 SGHVS and CDR2 FQNEAQ. CDR3 length: 14 residues.

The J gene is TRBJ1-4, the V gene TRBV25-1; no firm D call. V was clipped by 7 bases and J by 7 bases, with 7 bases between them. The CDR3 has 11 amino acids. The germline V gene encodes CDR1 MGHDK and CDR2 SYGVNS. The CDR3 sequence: CASTPGEKLFF. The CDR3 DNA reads TGTGCCAGCACTCCAGGTGAAAAACTGTTTTTT. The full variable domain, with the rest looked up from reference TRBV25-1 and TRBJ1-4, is EADIYQTPRYLVIGTGKKITLECSQTMGHDKMYWYQQDPGMELHLIHYSYGVNSTEKGDLSSESTVSRIRTEHFPLTLESARPSHTSQYLCASTPGEKLFFGSGTQLSVL.

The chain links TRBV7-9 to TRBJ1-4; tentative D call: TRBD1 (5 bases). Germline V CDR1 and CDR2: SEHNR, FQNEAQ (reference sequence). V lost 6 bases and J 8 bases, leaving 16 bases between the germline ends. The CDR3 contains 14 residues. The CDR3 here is CASRFKGSDEKLFF. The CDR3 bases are TGTGCCAGCAGGTTCAAGGGGTCAGACGAAAAACTGTTTTTT. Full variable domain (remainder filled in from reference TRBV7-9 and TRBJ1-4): DTGVSQNPRHKITKRGQNVTFRCDPISEHNRLYWYRQTLGQGPEFLTYFQNEAQLEKSRLLSDRFSAERPKGSFSTLEIQRTEQGDSAMYLCASRFKGSDEKLFFGSGTQLSVL.